Following are 25 T cell receptor beta chains from one sample sequenced in a study of regulatory T cells in long-lasting Graves disease. Time point meaning: newly diagnosed GD, antithyroid drugs for less than 3 months. From RNA extracted from PBMCs, the TCR library was made. Arm-PCR of CDR3 regions with iRepertoire HTBI primers generated TCR beta libraries. TCRdb re-derived calls from the multiplex PCR reads in MiXCR, one entry per CDR3 protein. The sample shows roughly 510,000 distinct CDR3 sequences, roughly a sixth of them seen only once. The same data also went into a second study, on T cells in Graves' hyperthyroidism and ophthalmopathy.

The sample in question was peripheral blood mononuclear cells (PBMCs), obtained at new diagnosis, from a patient treated with antithyroid drugs. The receptors originated from a young man with Graves disease.

The V call is TRBV4-1, the J call TRBJ2-4; 10 nucleotides align to TRBD2. This CDR3 contains 19 residues. Losses at the gene ends were 4 bases for V and 2 bases for J; bases not matched to a gene: 14. CDR1 is MGHRA, CDR2 YSYEKL, per germline. CDR3 sequence (DNA): TGCGCCAGCAGCCCAACGCCTGAGCGGGAGGGGATAACCAAAAACATTCAGTACTTC. Translated: CASSPTPEREGITKNIQYF.

The chain couples TRBV18 to TRBJ2-1, with D uncertain. V lost 5 bases and J lost 6, with 14 bases in between. The V gene's germline CDR1 is KGHSH and CDR2 LQKENI. The CDR3 spans 14 residues. DNA of the CDR3: TGTGCCAGCTCAGGGTTTGAGTCAATCAATGAGCAGTTCTTC. Translating it yields CASSGFESINEQFF.

Ten or more counts support this clonotype. V usage is TRBV7-9 and J usage is TRBJ2-5, with a possible D match to TRBD2 (6 bases). Per the germline V gene, CDR1 is SEHNR and CDR2 is FQNEAQ (reference sequence). CDR3 length: 15 amino acids. Between the trimmed V and J ends, which lost 5 bases and 3 bases, there was a span of 16 bases. Written as DNA, the CDR3 is TGTGCCAGCAGCACGAGGGTCAGGGAGGAAGAGACCCAGTACTTC. It specifies CASSTRVREEETQYF. The variable domain in full, with the rest retrieved from reference TRBV7-9 and TRBJ2-5, is DTGVSQNPRHKITKRGQNVTFRCDPISEHNRLYWYRQTLGQGPEFLTYFQNEAQLEKSRLLSDRFSAERPKGSFSTLEIQRTEQGDSAMYLCASSTRVREEETQYFGPGTRLLVL.

Details on this clonotype: This may arise from a read error, as a much more abundant clone is one base away. J is TRBJ2-1 and V is TRBV29-1; TRBD1 agrees at 10 bases. The CDR3 extends over 13 amino acids. J lost 5 bases, V lost 7 bases, and 5 bases had no gene match. Germline V lookup: CDR1 SQVTM, CDR2 ANQGSEA. The CDR3 bases are TGCAGCGGGGGGGACAGGGGAAACAATGAGCAGTTCTTC. Amino acid sequence: CSGGDRGNNEQFF.

This clonotype was seen more than once but under ten times. The rearrangement joins TRBV3-1 to TRBJ1-2, with 7 bases fitting TRBD1. V lost 4 bases and J lost 8; bases outside the gene matches: 10. The V gene's germline CDR1 is LGHDT and CDR2 YNNKEL (reference sequence). CDR3 size: 14 residues. The CDR3 protein is CASSPPDREGGYTF. In DNA, the CDR3 is TGTGCCAGCAGCCCTCCCGACAGGGAGGGCGGCTACACCTTC.

This clonotype was counted at least ten times. The rearrangement links TRBV28 to TRBJ2-7, with TRBD1 matching 9 bases. CDR3 size: 14 residues. The V gene's germline CDR1 is MDHEN and CDR2 SYDVKM. The V and J ends lost 7 bases and 4 bases, in that order; junction bases with no gene match: 8. DNA of the CDR3: TGTGCCAGCATGGGCCCGGGACAGGGTTACGAGCAGTACTTC. Translation: CASMGPGQGYEQYF.

V and J are TRBV12-3 or TRBV12-4 and TRBJ2-7; D unclear. Trimming cost V 5 bases and J 2 bases, with 13 bases left between them. This CDR3 has 14 amino acids. CDR3 in amino acids: CASSGSLGAYEQYF. The CDR3 DNA is TGTGCCAGCAGTGGTTCGCTTGGCGCCTACGAGCAGTACTTC.

The V gene is TRBV5-1, the J gene TRBJ2-1; D is unresolved. Germline values: CDR1 SGHRS, CDR2 YFSETQ. This CDR3 contains 12 residues. Deletions cut 0 bases from V and 14 bases from J, with 12 bases between. CDR3 coding DNA: TGCGCCAGCAGCTTGGATAGCCCGGTGGAGTTCTTC. Encoded protein: CASSLDSPVEFF. The variable domain in full, completed from reference TRBV5-1 and TRBJ2-1, reads KAGVTQTPRYLIKTRGQQVTLSCSPISGHRSVSWYQQTPGQGLQFLFEYFSETQRNKGNFPGRFSGRQFSNSRSEMNVSTLELGDSALYLCASSLDSPVEFFGPGTRLTVL.

The chain has TRBV6-1 and TRBJ2-7; TRBD1 aligns across 12 bases. This CDR3 has 18 residues. Trimming cost V 5 bases and J 1 base; bases outside gene matches: 12. Germline CDR1 is MNHNS and CDR2 is SASEGT. The CDR3 nucleotides are TGTGCCAGCAGTACCCGGGGACAGGGGGCAGCGTCATCCTACGAGCAGTACTTC. Protein sequence: CASSTRGQGAASSYEQYF.

This clonotype has only a few counts. The chain couples TRBV12-3 or TRBV12-4 to TRBJ1-3; D may be TRBD1 (5 bases). The CDR3 is made up of 14 amino acids. Deletions cut 2 bases from V and 3 bases from J, with 8 bases between. This chain's CDR3 is CASSLRGFGNTIYF. The CDR3 DNA reads TGTGCCAGCAGTTTAAGGGGTTTTGGAAACACCATATATTTT.

This clonotype appeared a single time. This sequence joins TRBV19 and TRBJ1-1; D not resolved. The CDR3 contains 14 residues. V dropped 3 bases and J dropped 5 bases, with 13 bases sitting between them. Germline V gives CDR1 LNHDA, CDR2 SQIVND (reference sequence). CDR3 sequence reads: CASSIVLTRTEAFF. The DNA for the CDR3 is TGTGCCAGTAGTATTGTCCTAACGCGGACTGAAGCTTTCTTT.

This clonotype was detected a few times. The chain uses TRBV20-1 and TRBJ1-5; TRBD1 aligns across 12 bases. V trimming: 4 bases; J trimming: 1 base; junction bases outside the gene matches: 11. Per the germline V gene, CDR1 is DFQATT and CDR2 is SNEGSKA (reference sequence). The CDR3 spans 18 residues. As DNA, the CDR3 is TGCAGTGCTACCCAGGGACAGGGGGCCGACACCAGCAATCAGCCCCAGCATTTT. Amino acid sequence: CSATQGQGADTSNQPQHF.

Turning to this clonotype: With a much larger clone just one base away, this may be a read error. This sequence joins TRBV7-9 and TRBJ2-7, with D possibly being TRBD1 (5 bases). The germline gives CDR1 SEHNR, CDR2 FQNEAQ (reference sequence). CDR3 length: 14 amino acids. DNA of the CDR3: TGTGCCAGCAGCTTACTGGAGCAGGGCTACGAGCAGTGCTTC. As protein: CASSLLEQGYEQCF.

A single count supports this clonotype. This may be a read error, as it is one base from a much larger clone. The J gene is TRBJ1-1, the V gene TRBV12-5, with D unclear. This CDR3 is built from 13 residues. In germline, CDR1 is LGHNT, CDR2 FRNRAP. V lost 5 bases and J 2 bases, leaving 9 bases between the germline ends. In DNA form, the CDR3 reads TGTGCTAGTGGTGACAACTTTAACACTGAAGCTTTCTTT. It yields the protein CASGDNFNTEAFF.

The V call is TRBV7-9, the J call TRBJ2-5; 14 bases map to TRBD2. Trimming removed 5 bases from V and 4 bases from J; junction bases left unmatched: 15. This CDR3 comprises 19 residues. CDR1 is SEHNR and CDR2 is FQNEAQ in the germline V gene (reference sequence). CDR3 protein: CASSPPSGTSGSGLETQYF. The CDR3 nucleotides are TGTGCCAGCAGCCCACCTTCCGGGACTAGCGGGAGTGGGCTAGAGACCCAGTACTTC. The full variable domain, completed using reference TRBV7-9 and TRBJ2-5, is DTGVSQNPRHKITKRGQNVTFRCDPISEHNRLYWYRQTLGQGPEFLTYFQNEAQLEKSRLLSDRFSAERPKGSFSTLEIQRTEQGDSAMYLCASSPPSGTSGSGLETQYFGPGTRLLVL.

The chain carries TRBV5-1 and TRBJ1-3, with 7 bases matching TRBD1. The CDR3 covers 15 residues. In germline, CDR1 is SGHRS, CDR2 YFSETQ. The J segment lost 2 bases and the V segment lost 3 bases, leaving 5 bases of the junction unmatched. The CDR3 coding sequence is TGCGCCAGCAGCTCCCTCCAGGGGGCTGGAAACACCATATATTTT. Encoded protein: CASSSLQGAGNTIYF.

This rearrangement joins TRBV9 to TRBJ2-2; 7 bases map to TRBD2. There are 16 residues in the CDR3. CDR1 is SGDLS and CDR2 is YYNGEE in the germline V gene. With V trimmed by 1 base and J by 4 bases, 7 bases remained unmatched. For the CDR3, the DNA is TGTGCCAGCAGCGTATTTTTCCTAGCGGCCACCGGGGAGCTGTTTTTT. It codes for CASSVFFLAATGELFF.

In its sample, this clonotype was seen many times. The rearrangement joins TRBV30 to TRBJ2-5; the match to TRBD1 covers 7 bases. Germline values: CDR1 GTSNPN, CDR2 SVGIG (reference sequence). The ends lost 5 bases at V and 2 bases at J; junction bases unmatched: 11. This CDR3 is 15 amino acids long. CDR3 nucleotides: TGTGCCTGGGGTTCCCTGGGACAGCCTCAAGAGACCCAGTACTTC. Protein: CAWGSLGQPQETQYF.

This clonotype was counted ten times or more. The rearrangement links TRBV9 to TRBJ2-1; D is tentatively TRBD1 or TRBD2 (6 bases each). Per the germline V gene, CDR1 is SGDLS and CDR2 is YYNGEE. V dropped 0 bases and J dropped 9 bases, with 22 bases sitting between them. The CDR3 extends over 17 amino acids. This CDR3 reads CASSVGGTMAGGGEQFF. The CDR3 region has the DNA TGTGCCAGCAGCGTAGGGGGAACTATGGCTGGAGGGGGTGAGCAGTTCTTC.

This clonotype was found a few times. J is TRBJ2-2 and V is TRBV12-3 or TRBV12-4; no reliable D call. This CDR3 contains 12 residues. V was pared by 6 bases and J by 1 base, with 3 bases between. The CDR3 coding sequence is TGTGCCAGCAGGGAGAACACCGGGGAGCTGTTTTTT. Translated: CASRENTGELFF.

CDR3 sequence reads: CASSVSRGNYGYTF. The CDR3 DNA sequence: TGTGCCAGCAGCGTTTCCCGGGGGAACTATGGCTACACCTTC. V and J are TRBV9 and TRBJ1-2; D may be TRBD1 (5 bases). Germline CDR1 is SGDLS and CDR2 is YYNGEE. The CDR3 consists of 14 residues. Trimming took 2 bases from V and 2 from J, leaving 10 bases between them.

The genes are TRBV9 and TRBJ1-5, with D perhaps TRBD1 (5 bases). Germline lookup yields CDR1 SGDLS and CDR2 YYNGEE. The CDR3 has 15 amino acids. The V and J ends lost 2 bases and 5 bases respectively, with 14 bases between them. The CDR3: CASSVMAGSDQPQHF. The CDR3 DNA sequence: TGTGCCAGCAGCGTCATGGCAGGGAGCGATCAGCCCCAGCATTTT.

The chain couples TRBV10-2 to TRBJ2-7, with 9 bases aligning to TRBD2. V lost 2 bases, J lost 5 bases, and 7 bases stayed unmatched. The germline CDR1 and CDR2 sequences are WSHSY and SAAADI. The CDR3 has 15 amino acids. In DNA form, the CDR3 reads TGCGCCAGCAGTGAGATAGCGGGAGTACTCCACGAGCAGTACTTC. Protein sequence: CASSEIAGVLHEQYF.

This clonotype occurred many times. V and J are TRBV3-1 and TRBJ1-2, with D unclear. This CDR3 contains 15 residues. The germline V gene has CDR1 LGHDT and CDR2 YNNKEL (reference sequence). Trimming left V 2 bases short and J 7 bases short, with 17 bases between. This CDR3 reads CASSQPGRSVRGYTF. For the CDR3, the DNA is TGTGCCAGCAGCCAACCGGGTCGATCGGTGCGTGGCTACACCTTC.

This clonotype was counted ten times or more. The rearrangement uses TRBV11-2 and TRBJ2-5, with TRBD1 matching over 9 bases. Germline V gene sequence: CDR1 SGHAT, CDR2 FQNNGV. This CDR3 has 15 residues. V was clipped by 2 bases and J by 4 bases; unmatched bases: 5. The CDR3 here is CASSLMTGGLETQYF. The CDR3 bases are TGTGCCAGCAGCTTAATGACAGGGGGTCTAGAGACCCAGTACTTC.